The source of this TCR beta chain is a study of blood T cell repertoires in COVID-19 (TCRdb year 2020). Some background on the complete study: Samples covering the acute and convalescent phases of COVID-19 were provided by collaborators in the United States, Italy and Spain. The prospective study material was composed of cDNA or gDNA derived from T cells, B-cell-depleted T cells, or PBMCs. Deeply sampled blood TCRbeta repertoires from subjects exposed to, actively infected with, or recovered from COVID-19 were included in the dataset. A freely available public database, intended as a resource for researchers studying the immune response to SARS-CoV-2, is where the repertoires were released. The samples were drawn from two sources: the first 160 participants of the ongoing ImmuneRACE study, and 1,200 or so subjects contributed by 6 global collaborators. A de-identified subject ID, COVID-19 status, age in years and sex were almost always included in the sample metadata. Where HLA class I and class II types were available, the types were taken from metadata supplied by the sample provider, not from assay-based typing.

The immunoSEQ Assay, a bias-controlled multiplex PCR, was used to amplify TCRbeta CDR3 regions from genomic DNA. The original pipeline was this. The number of nucleated cells in each sample was estimated from the amplification of reference gene primers within the assay. Sequence reads were collapsed and filtered to measure the absolute abundance of every unique TCRbeta CDR3 rearrangement. For each sample, productive Simpson clonality was calculated by taking the square root of Simpson's diversity index across productive rearrangements. Imported from immuneACCESS, the table was reduced by TCRdb to in-frame sequences with V and J called. These copies leave out some clones; in studies compared against another copy, an unresolved V gene accounts for under half, and the cause of the remainder is not known. V and J calls and clone size are given by that table; D and trimming were obtained from the DNA. The sample table lists roughly 360,000 clones, around 89% of them with a count of one. Clones ranked in the top ten supply more than 0.85% of the sample.

Remarks on this clone: There is no known antigen for this receptor. Per-base quality was not reported, and no clone a single base away is much larger than it.

Inclusive of the bounding cysteine and phenylalanine, the CDR3 is 13 residues long. Kept here is only the CDR3 DNA, which spans 39 bases and is read in frame from base 1. The germline V gene sets CDR1 to SQVTM and CDR2 to ANQGSEA. V is clipped by 5 bases and J by 3 bases, and the sequence between their germline boundaries is 13 bases long. Participants in the prospective study were aged about 18 to 95 years, lived in 24 United States geographic areas, and enrolled through a virtual design. To assign participants to cohorts, the prospective study relied on clinical history that participants themselves reported in a screening survey and a study questionnaire. Each participant in the prospective study had whole blood, serum and a nasopharyngeal or oropharyngeal swab collected by mobile phlebotomists. Additional blood draws and questionnaires over an approximately two-month period could optionally be provided by prospective study participants. Blood samples from the prospective study were shipped frozen or at room temperature prior to DNA extraction.

What the research found in general, with its limitations: The amount of clinical and demographic metadata varied by source and participant and was provided uncurated.

The source is a woman in her twenties or thirties with acute COVID-19. The chain is assembled from TRBV29-1 and TRBJ1-1; TRBD1 is a weak D gene call, 6 bases matching. Source material: PBMCs or T cells enriched from blood (not recorded which). In nucleotide form, the sequence is TGCAGCGTTAAACAGGGTTCCCACACTGAAGCTTTCTTT. It encodes CSVKQGSHTEAFF.